This T cell receptor (beta chain) was sequenced during a study of T cells in Graves' hyperthyroidism and ophthalmopathy. The TCR beta CDR3 regions underwent amplification using RNA transcripts as the source. TCR CDR3 underwent first-round RT-PCR with the HTBI primer set. One entry per CDR3 protein, called by TCRdb with MiXCR from the multiplex PCR reads. The sample has 300,000 to 350,000 distinct CDR3 sequences, roughly 15% seen once. Germline-derived CDR1 and CDR2 are DFQATT and SNEGSKA (reference sequence). The CDR3 consists of 12 residues. This receptor was identified in a man aged 30-40 years with Graves' hyperthyroidism. The chain joins TRBV20-1 to TRBJ2-1; the D is unclear. Sequencing input: blood. This chain's CDR3 is CSAAVFGNEQFF. For the CDR3, the DNA is TGCAGCGCCGCGGTTTTCGGCAATGAGCAGTTCTTC.